The rows below give T cell receptor beta chains drawn from one sample of a study of T cells in Graves' hyperthyroidism and ophthalmopathy. MiXCR was run by TCRdb on the multiplex PCR reads, yielding one entry per CDR3 protein. Among about 700,000 distinct CDR3 sequences listed, around 13% were seen once. Sequencing was performed on blood. The receptors here all came from a woman aged 18-29 years with Graves' hyperthyroidism. CDR3s include the opening cysteine and the closing phenylalanine or tryptophan. D genes are given only for firm matches. Size is omitted from some rows. Given values are once, few, many or a class for expanded clones.

j_call d_call clone_size v_call cdr3_aa cdr3_nt
TRBJ2-5 TRBD1 . TRBV12-5 CASGLVFKDRGHF TGTGCTAGTGGTTTGGTCTTCAAGGACAGGGGGCACTTC
TRBJ1-3 . few TRBV6-5 CASSYRQADTIYF TGTGCCAGCAGTTACCGACAGGCCGACACCATATATTTT
TRBJ2-1 TRBD1 few TRBV6-1 CASSETGRKFF TGTGCCAGCAGTGAGACAGGGCGAAAGTTCTTC
TRBJ1-4 . many TRBV27 CASSPYYDRRAKDEKLFF TGTGCCAGCAGTCCCTATTACGACCGAAGGGCGAAAGATGAAAAACTGTTTTTT
TRBJ2-4 . . TRBV20-1 CSARERQGAKNIQYF TGCAGTGCTAGAGAACGGCAGGGAGCCAAAAACATTCAGTACTTC
TRBJ2-6 . . TRBV19 CASSITRFSGANVLTF TGTGCCAGTAGTATCACGCGGTTCTCTGGGGCCAACGTCCTGACTTTC
TRBJ2-7 . many TRBV29-1 CSARGTNYEQYF TGCAGCGCCCGAGGGACGAACTACGAGCAGTACTTC
TRBJ2-5 . few TRBV6-2/TRBV6-3 CASSRTGTAETQYF TGTGCCAGCAGTCGCACTGGGACCGCGGAGACCCAGTACTTC
TRBJ2-5 . many TRBV18 CASSPRPTETQYF TGTGCCAGCTCACCCAGACCGACAGAGACCCAGTACTTC
TRBJ1-1 . . TRBV18 CASSPGGGSRNTEAFF TGTGCCAGCTCACCCGGAGGGGGGAGTCGAAACACTGAAGCTTTCTTT
TRBJ1-2 . . TRBV5-1 CASGLQGANYGYTF TGCGCCAGCGGACTACAGGGAGCTAACTATGGCTACACCTTC
TRBJ1-5 . . TRBV12-3/TRBV12-4 CASSLVGEESQPQHF TGTGCCAGCAGTTTAGTAGGGGAGGAGAGCCAGCCCCAGCATTTT
TRBJ2-5 . many TRBV4-1 CASSQVVQETQYF TGCGCCAGCAGCCAAGTAGTCCAAGAGACCCAGTACTTC
TRBJ2-7 TRBD1 many TRBV6-2/TRBV6-3 CASKSTGGYEQYF TGTGCCAGCAAGTCGACAGGGGGTTACGAGCAGTACTTC
TRBJ2-3 . . TRBV24-1 CATSDPTGSDTQYF TGTGCCACCAGTGATCCGACAGGATCAGATACGCAGTATTTT
TRBJ2-1 TRBD2 many TRBV7-8 CASTIHNLRASGEYNEQFF TGTGCCAGCACCATCCACAACCTAAGGGCTAGCGGGGAGTACAATGAGCAGTTCTTC
TRBJ2-5 TRBD2 many TRBV12-3/TRBV12-4 CASRRTSGETQYF TGTGCCAGCAGACGGACTAGCGGAGAGACCCAGTACTTC
TRBJ2-5 . many TRBV20-1 CSAREARAKETQYF TGCAGTGCTAGAGAGGCTAGGGCCAAGGAGACCCAGTACTTC
TRBJ2-7 TRBD2 few TRBV14 CASSQERLAGGHEQYF TGTGCCAGCAGCCAAGAACGACTAGCGGGAGGACACGAGCAGTACTTC
TRBJ1-6 TRBD1 few TRBV27 CASSLGQASDSPLHF TGTGCCAGCAGTTTAGGACAGGCGTCGGATTCACCCCTCCACTTT
TRBJ1-4 TRBD1 few TRBV20-1 CSAVDRVGKLFF TGCAGTGCCGTCGACAGGGTTGGAAAACTGTTTTTT
TRBJ2-1 TRBD2 . TRBV19 CASSARSLAGGPYNEQFF TGTGCCAGTAGTGCTCGCTCACTAGCGGGAGGGCCGTACAATGAGCAGTTCTTC
TRBJ2-3 TRBD2 few TRBV9 CASSVGASGDTQYF TGTGCCAGCAGCGTAGGGGCTAGCGGAGATACGCAGTATTTT
TRBJ1-2 . . TRBV2 CASSASAGVYGYTF TGTGCCAGCAGTGCCTCTGCAGGGGTCTATGGCTACACCTTC
TRBJ1-6 TRBD1 . TRBV13 CASSLEGADSPLHF TGTGCCAGCAGCTTAGAGGGGGCAGATTCACCCCTCCACTTT
TRBJ2-7 TRBD2 . TRBV6-2/TRBV6-3 CASRTRTSGLYEQYF TGTGCCAGCAGAACAAGGACTAGCGGCCTCTACGAGCAGTACTTC
TRBJ1-1 . once TRBV20-1 CSARDRAGLNTEAFF TGCAGTGCTAGAGACAGGGCCGGGTTGAACACTGAAGCTTTCTTT
TRBJ2-1 TRBD2 many TRBV9 CASSVTSGTYNEQFF TGTGCCAGCAGCGTAACTAGCGGAACCTACAATGAGCAGTTCTTC
TRBJ1-2 TRBD1 many TRBV9 CASSVGDSPGYTF TGTGCCAGCAGCGTAGGGGACAGTCCCGGCTACACCTTC
TRBJ2-3 TRBD2 many TRBV20-1 CSATPGLAGVTDTQYF TGCAGTGCTACCCCTGGACTAGCGGGAGTGACAGATACGCAGTATTTT
TRBJ2-7 . many TRBV30 CAWGPSGEQYF TGTGCCTGGGGCCCGAGTGGGGAGCAGTACTTC
TRBJ2-1 . . TRBV28 CASSSLKWSSYNEQFF TGTGCCAGCAGTTCCCTAAAATGGAGCTCCTACAATGAGCAGTTCTTC
TRBJ2-2 . many TRBV2 CASSETGDAGELFF TGTGCCAGCAGTGAAACTGGGGACGCCGGGGAGCTGTTTTTT
TRBJ2-7 . few TRBV5-1 CASSLEYNEQYF TGCGCCAGCAGCTTGGAGTATAACGAGCAGTACTTC
TRBJ1-6 . few TRBV5-5 CASSLDRIDSPLHF TGTGCCAGCAGCTTAGACAGGATAGATTCACCCCTCCACTTT
TRBJ1-1 . many TRBV7-9 CASSLVQLTEAFF TGTGCCAGCAGCTTAGTCCAGCTCACTGAAGCTTTCTTT
TRBJ2-1 TRBD2 many TRBV7-8 CASSLGIPGGINNEQFF TGTGCCAGCAGCTTAGGAATCCCGGGAGGAATCAACAATGAGCAGTTCTTC
TRBJ2-1 . few TRBV29-1 CSVEALAHEQFF TGCAGCGTTGAAGCCCTAGCCCATGAGCAGTTCTTC
TRBJ2-4 . . TRBV25-1 CASSDLGEGKNIQYF TGTGCCAGCAGTGATTTAGGGGAAGGCAAAAACATTCAGTACTTC
TRBJ2-1 . few TRBV4-3 CASSQALGSNEQFF TGCGCCAGCAGCCAGGCACTTGGGTCCAATGAGCAGTTCTTC
TRBJ1-3 . few TRBV28 CASSLWTGQSSGNTIYF TGTGCCAGCAGTTTATGGACAGGACAAAGCTCTGGAAACACCATATATTTT
TRBJ1-1 . many TRBV27 CASSSGTTEAFF TGTGCCAGCAGTTCGGGAACCACTGAAGCTTTCTTT
TRBJ2-1 . many TRBV29-1 CSIRPSSYNEQFF TGCAGCATAAGACCCAGCTCCTACAATGAGCAGTTCTTC
TRBJ2-7 . . TRBV10-2 CASSEVRLYEQYF TGCGCCAGCAGTGAGGTCAGACTCTACGAGCAGTACTTC
TRBJ2-3 . few TRBV27 CASRQPPSDPYFTDTQYF TGTGCCAGTCGACAACCGCCATCGGACCCGTACTTCACAGATACGCAGTATTTT
TRBJ2-4 . . TRBV11-2 CASSLVASGDLRNIQYF TGTGCCAGCAGCTTAGTGGCCTCAGGGGATTTGAGGAACATTCAGTACTTC
TRBJ1-2 . many TRBV30 CAWRGYSHGYTF TGTGCCTGGAGAGGTTACAGCCATGGCTACACCTTC
TRBJ2-3 . . TRBV27 CASSLGHYDTQYF TGTGCCAGCAGCCTGGGCCACTACGATACGCAGTATTTT
TRBJ2-5 TRBD2 . TRBV6-6 CASSYSPGGYQETQYF TGTGCCAGCAGTTACTCTCCGGGAGGGTACCAAGAGACCCAGTACTTC
TRBJ2-7 . many TRBV30 CAWRSPGKTYEQYF TGTGCCTGGAGGTCCCCAGGGAAAACCTACGAGCAGTACTTC
TRBJ1-5 . . TRBV6-1 CASSPGMGQPQHF TGTGCCAGCAGCCCCGGGATGGGCCAGCCCCAGCATTTT
TRBJ2-1 . . TRBV29-1 CSVVRYNEQFF TGCAGCGTGGTAAGGTACAATGAGCAGTTCTTC
TRBJ1-1 . . TRBV12-3/TRBV12-4 CASSSMARGLGTEAFF TGTGCCAGCAGCTCTATGGCCAGGGGATTAGGCACTGAAGCTTTCTTT
TRBJ2-5 . many TRBV20-1 CSATRTVQETQYF TGCAGTGCAACCCGGACAGTTCAAGAGACCCAGTACTTC
TRBJ1-2 . many TRBV2 CASSENSNKYGYTF TGTGCCAGCAGTGAAAACTCTAATAAATATGGCTACACCTTC